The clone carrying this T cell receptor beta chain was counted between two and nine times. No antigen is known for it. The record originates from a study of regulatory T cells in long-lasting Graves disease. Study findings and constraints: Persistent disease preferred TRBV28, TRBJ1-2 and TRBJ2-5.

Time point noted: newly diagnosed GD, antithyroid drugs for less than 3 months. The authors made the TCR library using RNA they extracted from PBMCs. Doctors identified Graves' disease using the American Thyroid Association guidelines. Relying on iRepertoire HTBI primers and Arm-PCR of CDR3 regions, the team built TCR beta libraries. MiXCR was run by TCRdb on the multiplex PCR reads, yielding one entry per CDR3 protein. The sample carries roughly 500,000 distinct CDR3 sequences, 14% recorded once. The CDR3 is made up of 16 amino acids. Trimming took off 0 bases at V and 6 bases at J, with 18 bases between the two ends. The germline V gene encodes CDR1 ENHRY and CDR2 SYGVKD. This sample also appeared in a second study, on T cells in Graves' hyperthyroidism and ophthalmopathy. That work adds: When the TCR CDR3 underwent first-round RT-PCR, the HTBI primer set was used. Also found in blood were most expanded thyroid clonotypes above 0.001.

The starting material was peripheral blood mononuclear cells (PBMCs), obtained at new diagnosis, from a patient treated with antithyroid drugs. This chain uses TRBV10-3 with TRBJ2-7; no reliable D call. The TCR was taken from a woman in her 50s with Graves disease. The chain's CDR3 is CAISESGQAPNSEQYF. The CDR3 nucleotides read TGTGCCATCAGTGAGTCTGGGCAAGCGCCCAATAGCGAGCAGTACTTC.